A single T cell receptor (beta chain) is shown here with its context. Its target is not known. The entry originates in a study of shared clonotypes between healthy human individuals. Study as a whole: With ages of 18 to 49, the donors were two women and a few men. Three plates each covered CD4 naive and memory; CD8 naive two, CD8 memory one. Notes on the study in general: Sequencing depth was predicted to influence how clonotypes are shared among donors.

With 0 bases removed from V and 2 bases from J, the gap between germline ends came to 10 bases. Germline values: CDR1 MNHEY, CDR2 SVGAGI. The length of the CDR3 is 15 residues. A deep-level run was used for the assay. Libraries were prepared by immunoSEQ multiplex PCR; TCRdb keeps only in-frame clonotypes and omits some of them. The data contain over a million clones, 65% to 80% of them seen just once; the ten biggest clones take up about 1.4%. This clonotype was obtained from a man aged 18 to 35 in good health. The chain has TRBV6-5 and TRBJ1-1; no clear D gene. Sequences were obtained from memory CD4+ T cells sorted from blood. Subset of the sample: CD45RA-negative fraction. The CDR3 nucleotides read TGTGCCAGCAGTTACTCGCGTTTAACTAACACTGAAGCTTTCTTT. Translation: CASSYSRLTNTEAFF.